This T cell receptor (beta chain) is drawn from a study of blood T cell repertoires in COVID-19 (dated by TCRdb to the early 2020s). Study-wide context: Collaborator samples came from the United States, Italy and Spain and covered acute and convalescent phases of COVID-19. The prospective study material was composed of cDNA or gDNA derived from T cells, B-cell-depleted T cells, or PBMCs. Subjects who had been exposed to COVID-19, were actively infected with it, or had recovered from it provided the deeply sampled blood TCRbeta repertoires that made up the dataset. The repertoires were made available in a free public database intended to serve as a resource for research on the immune response to SARS-CoV-2. Samples were obtained from the ongoing ImmuneRACE study (first 160 participants) and from about 1,300 subjects provided by 6 global collaborators. A de-identified subject ID, COVID-19 status, age in years and sex were almost always included in the sample metadata. Where HLA class I and class II types were available, the types were taken from metadata supplied by the sample provider, not from assay-based typing.

Note on this clone: This clone's antigen is unknown. One base away there is no much larger clone; base qualities are not given.

Inclusive of the bounding cysteine and phenylalanine, the CDR3 is 15 residues long. The DNA shown is the 45-base CDR3, in frame from base 1. At the junction V is shortened by 1 base and J by 6 bases; bases outside the gene matches: 5. Based on the germline V gene (reference sequence), the CDR1 and CDR2 sequences are SEHNR and FQNEAQ. TCRbeta CDR3 regions were amplified from genomic DNA by means of the immunoSEQ Assay, a bias-controlled multiplex PCR. The study's own analysis went as follows. The number of nucleated cells in each sample was estimated from the amplification of reference gene primers within the assay. Sequence reads were collapsed and filtered to measure the absolute abundance of every unique TCRbeta CDR3 rearrangement. For each sample, productive Simpson clonality was calculated by taking the square root of Simpson's diversity index across productive rearrangements. The clones in this table, taken by TCRdb from immuneACCESS, are in-frame only. Not every clone is retained; where verified, under half of the shortfall comes from an unresolved V gene, and the cause of the rest is unknown. D and trimming come from the DNA, and the V and J calls and clone size come from that table. The sample includes about 160,000 clones, with about 84% observed a single time. 5.6% of the sample belongs to the ten largest clones.

In the prospective study, participants were roughly 18 to 89 years old, resided in 24 geographic areas of the United States, and were enrolled through a virtual design. In the prospective study, participants were assigned to cohorts based on the clinical history participants reported in a screening survey and a study questionnaire. Mobile phlebotomists in the prospective study collected whole blood, serum and a nasopharyngeal or oropharyngeal swab from every participant. Prospective study participants could optionally give additional blood draws and questionnaires over a 2-month period. Blood samples from the prospective study were shipped frozen or at room temperature prior to DNA extraction. The paper's findings and limits, for the study overall: The quantity of clinical and demographic metadata differed by source and by participant and was supplied without curation.

The sequenced sample was PBMCs or T cells enriched from blood (not recorded which). The chain is made from TRBV7-9 and TRBJ2-3, with 9 junctional bases fitting TRBD2. This receptor was taken from a woman aged 40 to 55 with acute COVID-19. The CDR3 protein is CASSLDGTSYDTQYF. Here is the DNA: TGTGCCAGCAGCTTAGATGGGACTAGCTATGATACGCAGTATTTT. This CDR3, with the reference TRBV7-9 and TRBJ2-3 proteins standing in past its ends, gives the full variable domain DTGVSQNPRHKITKRGQNVTFRCDPISEHNRLYWYRQTLGQGPEFLTYFQNEAQLEKSRLLSDRFSAERPKGSFSTLEIQRTEQGDSAMYLCASSLDGTSYDTQYFGPGTRLTVL.